Sequencing of this TCR beta chain was carried out in a study of T-cell reconstitution after alpha-beta-depleted transplantation in children (dated by TCRdb to about 2016). Context from the whole study: The study quantitatively tracked T-cell immune reconstitution after TCRalphabeta/CD19-depleted allogeneic hematopoietic cell transplantation in children using TCR repertoire profiling.

CDR1 and CDR2, looked up from the germline V gene, are MDHEN and SYDVKM. The CDR3, cysteine through phenylalanine, is 12 amino acids long. Just CDR3 DNA is preserved here, 36 bases in frame from base 1. The V and J ends are trimmed by 6 bases and 3 bases, leaving 9 bases between them. What this sample's treatment or condition label stands for: allogeneic hematopoietic cell transplantation with graft depleted of TCRalphabeta T cells and CD19 B cells. TCRalphabeta/CD19-depleted allogeneic hematopoietic cell grafts were given to the transplant recipients, all of whom were children. Libraries were constructed by PCR. Instrument used: Illumina HiSeq 2500. To normalize quantification of the TCRbeta repertoire, the TCR libraries were built with molecular barcoding that relied on unique molecular identifiers. Using fastp at Q25 and MiXCR, TCRdb reprocessed the public reads and kept productive beta chains. CDR3 protein sequences are deduplicated, and each keeps its most common genes and DNA. This sample holds around 120,000 distinct CDR3 sequences; under 30% were observed only once. The ten largest make up 8% to 11% of the sample.

Broader findings and caveats from the paper: The apparently early recovery of alphabetaT-cell counts about two months after transplant reportedly depended on only several hundred rapidly expanded clones that came from non-depleted graft cells. Over subsequent months, a decline in hyperexpanded clone frequencies was noted, and after one year, T-cell counts and TCRbeta diversity were mostly ascribed to newly produced T cells. In some patients, the high TCRbeta diversity seen at day 60 was put down to recipient T cells and intrathymic progenitors that had survived conditioning.

In the case of this clonotype: Its target antigen remains unknown. The input lacks base qualities; no much larger clone sits a single base away.

This sequence originates from a male patient aged 2-10 years who had a stem cell transplant for chronic granulomatous disease, so the T cells may come from the graft donor. This specimen was PBMCs, mostly from graft donor cells, taken 180 days after TCRalphabeta/CD19-depleted stem cell transplant. The rearrangement joined TRBV28 to TRBJ2-7, with no reliable assignment of the D segment. The nucleotide sequence reads TGTGCCAGCAGCACCGCCATCTACGAGCAGTACTTC. It encodes CASSTAIYEQYF.